These 26 T cell receptor beta chains were all obtained from the same sample, sequenced in a study of T cells in Graves' hyperthyroidism and ophthalmopathy. TCR beta CDR3 region amplification was performed from RNA transcripts. First-round RT-PCR with HTBI primers amplified the TCR CDR3 region. TCRdb re-derived calls from the multiplex PCR reads in MiXCR, one entry per CDR3 protein. The sample carries 550,000 to 850,000 distinct CDR3 sequences, roughly a sixth recorded once. The sequenced material came from blood. These receptor sequences come from a woman in her forties or fifties with Graves' hyperthyroidism that later progressed to Graves' ophthalmopathy.

This clonotype was seen a handful of times. This chain connects TRBV20-1 to TRBJ2-7, with 9 bases lining up with TRBD1. The CDR3 contains 13 residues. V lost 6 bases, J lost 5 bases, and 8 bases stayed unmatched. Germline-derived CDR1 and CDR2 are DFQATT and SNEGSKA (reference sequence). The CDR3 sequence is CSARGQGDNEQYF. For the CDR3, the DNA is TGCAGTGCCCGGGGACAGGGAGACAACGAGCAGTACTTC.

V usage is TRBV6-2 or TRBV6-3 and J usage is TRBJ2-6; maybe TRBD1 (5 bases). Deletions cut 6 bases from V and 2 bases from J, with 17 bases between. Germline V gene lookup returns CDR1 MNHEY and CDR2 SVGEGT. CDR3 length equals 17 residues. The CDR3 region is CASRIGDSLAGANVLTF. The CDR3 DNA sequence: TGTGCCAGCAGAATCGGAGACAGCTTAGCTGGGGCCAACGTCCTGACTTTC.

The chain is built from TRBV6-9 and TRBJ1-4; D unresolved. Deletions cut 3 bases from V and 0 bases from J, with 14 bases between. The CDR3 consists of 17 residues. Germline CDR1 reads MNHGY; CDR2 reads SVAAGI. CDR3: CASSYWAAQATNEKLFF. For the CDR3, the DNA is TGTGCCAGCAGTTACTGGGCAGCTCAAGCAACTAATGAAAAACTGTTTTTT.

This clonotype was recorded at least ten times. The chain uses TRBV20-1 and TRBJ2-3; 10 bases line up with TRBD2. Trimming cost V 4 bases and J 0 bases; bases outside gene matches: 4. Germline V gene lookup returns CDR1 DFQATT and CDR2 SNEGSKA (reference sequence). There are 15 residues in the CDR3. The CDR3 DNA sequence: TGCAGTGCTAATATACTAGCGGGGAGCACAGATACGCAGTATTTT. It encodes CSANILAGSTDTQYF.

This clonotype was counted ten times or more. The genes are TRBV30 and TRBJ1-5; perhaps TRBD1 as D (6 bases). Trimming shortened V by 3 bases and J by 2 bases, and 11 bases separated the two germline ends. Germline V CDR1 and CDR2: GTSNPN, SVGIG (reference sequence). This CDR3 has 14 residues. The CDR3 sequence: CAWRTGGGNQPQHF. The CDR3 nucleotides read TGTGCCTGGAGGACCGGGGGCGGCAATCAGCCCCAGCATTTT.

V is TRBV6-2 or TRBV6-3 and J is TRBJ1-2, with D unclear. This CDR3 comprises 15 residues. The V end was cut by 7 bases, the J end by 4 bases, with 19 bases between. Per germline, CDR1 MNHEY and CDR2 SVGEGT. CDR3 sequence: CASTPSDGTLYGYTF. The CDR3 DNA follows: TGTGCCAGCACCCCCTCCGACGGAACCCTCTATGGCTACACCTTC.

This clonotype was recorded many times. The rearrangement links TRBV6-1 to TRBJ2-5, with 7 bases aligning to TRBD1. With V trimmed by 6 bases and J by 4 bases, 8 bases remained unmatched. The CDR3 contains 14 residues. Germline V CDR1 and CDR2: MNHNS, SASEGT. The CDR3 region has the DNA TGTGCCAGCAGAGAGCCGGGACAGACAGAGACCCAGTACTTC. Translation gives CASREPGQTETQYF.

This clonotype has at least ten counts. This sequence joins TRBV10-3 and TRBJ1-2; D not resolved. CDR3 size: 16 residues. Per the germline V gene, CDR1 is ENHRY and CDR2 is SYGVKD. Trimming took 2 bases from V and 0 from J, leaving 13 bases between them. Here the CDR3 reads CAISEIGATSNYGYTF. CDR3 coding DNA: TGTGCCATCAGTGAGATCGGCGCTACATCTAACTATGGCTACACCTTC.

Many counts were recorded for this clonotype. The DNA of the CDR3 is TGTGCCAGCAGTTTACCGGGGACAGCCCTCTACGAGCAGTACTTC. It codes for CASSLPGTALYEQYF. This chain links TRBV28 with TRBJ2-7; 7 bases match TRBD1. With V trimmed by 2 bases and J by 3 bases, 7 bases remained unmatched. The CDR3 extends over 15 amino acids. Germline lookup yields CDR1 MDHEN and CDR2 SYDVKM.

The chain couples TRBV27 to TRBJ2-5; TRBD2 matches 13 bases. The CDR3 is made up of 16 amino acids. The ends lost 4 bases at V and 2 bases at J; junction bases unmatched: 4. CDR1 MNHEY and CDR2 SMNVEV come from the germline V gene (reference sequence). The CDR3 region is CASSSGLAGRQETQYF. The CDR3 coding sequence is TGTGCCAGCAGTTCGGGACTAGCGGGACGACAAGAGACCCAGTACTTC.

The rearrangement uses TRBV20-1 and TRBJ2-5; D remains unclear. The CDR3 length is 11 residues. With 5 bases removed from V and 5 bases from J, the gap between germline ends came to 9 bases. CDR1 is DFQATT, CDR2 SNEGSKA, per germline (reference sequence). CDR3 in DNA: TGCAGTGCTCAAAAGGGCGAGACCCAGTACTTC. As protein: CSAQKGETQYF.

This clonotype was seen at least ten times. The chain combines TRBV20-1 with TRBJ1-2; D is possibly TRBD1 (6 bases). The CDR3 is made up of 15 amino acids. Trimming took off 6 bases at V and 2 bases at J, with 19 bases between the two ends. Per germline, CDR1 DFQATT and CDR2 SNEGSKA (reference sequence). CDR3 sequence reads: CSAYGVRQVNYGYTF. CDR3 nucleotides: TGCAGTGCCTATGGCGTTCGACAGGTGAACTATGGCTACACCTTC.

This clonotype showed up many times. This chain uses TRBV3-1 with TRBJ1-2, with D perhaps matching TRBD1 (5 bases). The CDR3 has 15 residues. Germline V gene sequence: CDR1 LGHDT, CDR2 YNNKEL (reference sequence). V was trimmed by 4 bases and J by 8 bases, leaving 20 bases between them. CDR3 residues: CASSPAGTQRRGYTF. DNA for the CDR3: TGTGCCAGCAGCCCAGCCGGGACCCAACGTCGGGGCTACACCTTC. The full variable domain, rest sourced from reference TRBV3-1 and TRBJ1-2, is DTAVSQTPKYLVTQMGNDKSIKCEQNLGHDTMYWYKQDSKKFLKIMFSYNNKELIINETVPNRFSPKSPDKAHLNLHINSLELGDSAVYFCASSPAGTQRRGYTFGSGTRLTVV.

This clonotype was counted many times. The chain combines TRBV20-1 with TRBJ2-5, with 7 bases lining up with TRBD1. This CDR3 is 12 amino acids long. Germline V gives CDR1 DFQATT, CDR2 SNEGSKA (reference sequence). Trimming removed 4 bases from V and 3 bases from J; junction bases left unmatched: 2. The CDR3 loop reads CSATTGKETQYF. DNA of the CDR3: TGCAGTGCTACGACAGGGAAAGAGACCCAGTACTTC.

This clonotype was picked up many times. The rearrangement uses TRBV20-1 and TRBJ2-3, with D uncertain. The CDR3 is 10 amino acids. V was shortened by 3 bases and J by 5 bases, with 3 bases between the two germline ends. Germline V gene lookup returns CDR1 DFQATT and CDR2 SNEGSKA (reference sequence). The CDR3 DNA is TGCAGTGCTAGTCTAGATACGCAGTATTTT. Protein: CSASLDTQYF.

About this clonotype itself: A much larger clone is a single base away; this may be a read error. The V gene is TRBV18, the J gene TRBJ1-1, with TRBD1 matching over 7 bases. CDR3 length: 15 amino acids. V lost 6 bases to trimming and J lost 4 bases; unmatched junction nucleotides: 11. The germline V gene encodes CDR1 KGHSH and CDR2 LQKENI. The CDR3 DNA sequence: TGTGCCAGCTCTCTCAGGTCAGGGGGTTTCACTGAAGCTTTCTTT. Encoded protein: CASSLRSGGFTEAFF. The full variable domain, in which reference TRBV18 and TRBJ1-1 provide the parts outside the CDR3, is NAGVMQNPRHLVRRRGQEARLRCSPMKGHSHVYWYRQLPEEGLKFMVYLQKENIIDESGMPKERFSAEFPKEGPSILRIQQVVRGDSAAYFCASSLRSGGFTEAFFGQGTRLTVV.

This clonotype was recorded many times. The genes are TRBV11-2 and TRBJ2-2; 9 bases line up with TRBD2. Germline V gives CDR1 SGHAT, CDR2 FQNNGV. V was clipped by 0 bases and J by 3 bases; unmatched bases: 8. This CDR3 spans 18 amino acids. The chain's CDR3 is CASSLDPLAGLHTGELFF. The CDR3 DNA reads as TGTGCCAGCAGCTTAGATCCCCTAGCGGGGCTTCACACCGGGGAGCTGTTTTTT.

V gene TRBV2 combines with J gene TRBJ2-6; D gene uncertain. Deletions cut 5 bases from V and 2 bases from J, with 10 bases between. This CDR3 spans 15 amino acids. In germline, CDR1 is SNHLY, CDR2 FYNNEI. DNA for the CDR3: TGTGCCAGCAGTAACGAGGAACCTGGGGCCAACGTCCTGACTTTC. It specifies CASSNEEPGANVLTF.

The genes are TRBV4-1 and TRBJ2-7; TRBD1 might be the D (6 bases). The CDR3 extends over 13 amino acids. V lost 4 bases to trimming and J lost 4 bases, with 11 bases between them. Looked up from germline, CDR1 is MGHRA and CDR2 is YSYEKL. CDR3: CASSPTGHYEQYF. The CDR3 DNA follows: TGCGCCAGCAGCCCTACGGGACATTACGAGCAGTACTTC.

The rearrangement links TRBV12-3 or TRBV12-4 to TRBJ2-1; a possible D gene is TRBD2 (7 bases). The V gene lost 7 bases and the J gene lost 7 bases, with 17 bases spanning the gap. The CDR3 sequence is 14 residues long. CDR3 region: CASTLLGGQNEQFF. The CDR3 bases are TGTGCCAGCACTCTTCTCGGGGGGCAAAATGAGCAGTTCTTC.

The CDR3: CASSIKEADNSPLHF. CDR3 nucleotide sequence: TGTGCCAGTAGTATAAAAGAAGCCGATAATTCACCCCTCCACTTT. J is TRBJ1-6 and V is TRBV19; unclear D gene. Germline V CDR1 and CDR2: LNHDA, SQIVND (reference sequence). The CDR3 contains 15 residues. V lost 2 bases and J lost 5, with 10 bases in between.

As concerns this clonotype: A single base separates this from a much larger clone, so it may be a read error. The chain is built from TRBV24-1 and TRBJ1-2; D is possibly TRBD1 (6 bases). The CDR3 spans 13 residues. Germline loops: CDR1 KGHDR, CDR2 SFDVKD. The CDR3 sequence is CAASVGGNYGYTF. The CDR3 nucleotides read TGTGCCGCCAGTGTAGGGGGGAACTATGGCTACACCTTC.

This clonotype was seen many times. The chain has TRBV6-1 and TRBJ1-1; D unresolved. V dropped 5 bases and J dropped 1 base, with 8 bases sitting between them. Germline V gives CDR1 MNHNS, CDR2 SASEGT. The CDR3 is 13 residues long. The CDR3 region is CASSQQKNTEAFF. The CDR3, as DNA: TGTGCCAGCAGTCAGCAGAAGAACACTGAAGCTTTCTTT.

In this sample, this clonotype turned up many times. The chain joins TRBV3-1 to TRBJ1-2, with D unclear. CDR3 length equals 16 residues. Germline CDR1 and CDR2: LGHDT and YNNKEL (reference sequence). Trimming removed 0 bases at V and 0 bases at J, with 11 bases between. The CDR3 spells CASSQEPRSPNYGYTF. The CDR3 DNA follows: TGTGCCAGCAGCCAAGAACCCAGATCACCTAACTATGGCTACACCTTC.

The CDR3 protein is CAIGNGYTF. CDR3 coding DNA: TGTGCCATCGGAAATGGCTACACCTTC. The gene calls are TRBV10-3 and TRBJ1-2; D gene unclear. Trimming took 8 bases from V and 6 from J, leaving 4 bases between them. Per the germline V gene, CDR1 is ENHRY and CDR2 is SYGVKD. The CDR3 length is 9 residues.

The chain joins TRBV3-1 to TRBJ2-1, with TRBD2 matching 8 bases. The length of the CDR3 is 14 residues. V was pared by 5 bases and J by 6 bases, with 6 bases of the junction left unmatched. The germline V gene encodes CDR1 LGHDT and CDR2 YNNKEL (reference sequence). CDR3 DNA: TGTGCCAGCAGCTGGGCAGCGGGGGTCAATGAGCAGTTCTTC. This codes for CASSWAAGVNEQFF.